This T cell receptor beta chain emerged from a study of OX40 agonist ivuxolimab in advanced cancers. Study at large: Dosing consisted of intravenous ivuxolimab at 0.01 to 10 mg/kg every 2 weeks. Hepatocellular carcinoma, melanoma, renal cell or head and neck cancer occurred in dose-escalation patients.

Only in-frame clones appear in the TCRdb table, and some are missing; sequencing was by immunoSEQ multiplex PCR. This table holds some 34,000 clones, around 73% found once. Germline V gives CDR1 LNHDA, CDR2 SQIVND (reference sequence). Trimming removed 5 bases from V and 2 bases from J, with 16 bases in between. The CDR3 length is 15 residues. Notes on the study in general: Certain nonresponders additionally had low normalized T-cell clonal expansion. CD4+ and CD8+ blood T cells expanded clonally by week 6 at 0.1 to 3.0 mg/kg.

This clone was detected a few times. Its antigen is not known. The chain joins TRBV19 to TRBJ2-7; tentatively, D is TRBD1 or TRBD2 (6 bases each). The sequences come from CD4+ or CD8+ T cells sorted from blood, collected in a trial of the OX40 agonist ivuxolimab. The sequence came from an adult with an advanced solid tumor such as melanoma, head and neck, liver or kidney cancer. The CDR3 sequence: CASSPWTAGPYEQYF. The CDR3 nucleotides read TGTGCCAGTAGTCCTTGGACAGCGGGTCCCTACGAGCAGTACTTC.